The rows below give T cell receptor beta chains drawn from one sample of a study of shared clonotypes between healthy human individuals. Measured with immunoSEQ multiplex PCR; TCRdb has only the in-frame clones, and not every one. The sample lists fewer than 1.6 million clones; approximately 98.5% were seen once. Sequenced input: naive CD4+ T cells sorted from blood. These receptors were obtained from a man aged 25 to 40 in good health. CDR3s include the opening cysteine and the closing phenylalanine or tryptophan. The D gene is left open where the match is weak. Some rows mark clone size as missing; the rest say once, few, many or name a class of expanded clone.

V gene: TRBV25-1
clone size: NA
J gene: TRBJ2-3
D gene: NA
CDR3 DNA: TGTGCCAGCAGTGACCCTTCGAGGGAGGCATCAGATACGCAGTATTTT
CDR3 protein: CASSDPSREASDTQYF

V gene: TRBV7-6
clone size: NA
J gene: TRBJ1-5
D gene: NA
CDR3 DNA: TGTGCCAGCAGCTCGGGGGAACCCAATCAGCCCCAGCATTTT
CDR3 protein: CASSSGEPNQPQHF

V gene: TRBV29-1
clone size: NA
J gene: TRBJ2-1
D gene: NA
CDR3 DNA: TGCAGCGGTGAAAATAGCGTTGAGCAGTTCTTC
CDR3 protein: CSGENSVEQFF

V gene: TRBV21-1
clone size: NA
J gene: TRBJ2-7
D gene: NA
CDR3 DNA: TGTGCCAGCAGCAAAATCCCGTCAGTCGGACTACAATCCTACGAGCAGTACTTC
CDR3 protein: CASSKIPSVGLQSYEQYF

V gene: TRBV5-3
clone size: NA
J gene: TRBJ2-7
D gene: NA
CDR3 DNA: TGTGCCAGAAGCTGGAGGGGCAACTTC
CDR3 protein: CARSWRGNF

V gene: TRBV5-4
clone size: NA
J gene: TRBJ2-7
D gene: TRBD1
CDR3 DNA: TGCGCCAGCAGCCAAGATCTCATAGGGACAGGGTACGAGCAGTACTTC
CDR3 protein: CASSQDLIGTGYEQYF

V gene: TRBV5-1
clone size: NA
J gene: TRBJ2-1
D gene: TRBD2
CDR3 DNA: TGCGCCAGCAGCTTGGCTTCACTAGCGTTTGACAATGAGCAGTTCTTC
CDR3 protein: CASSLASLAFDNEQFF

V gene: TRBV6-5
clone size: NA
J gene: TRBJ2-7
D gene: NA
CDR3 DNA: TGTGCCAGCAGTTACTCTGGGACCCTGAGCTCCTACGAGCAGTACTTC
CDR3 protein: CASSYSGTLSSYEQYF

V gene: TRBV5-1
clone size: NA
J gene: TRBJ2-3
D gene: NA
CDR3 DNA: TGCGCCAGCAGCTTGGCCGGGGACCGCACAGATACGCAGTATTTT
CDR3 protein: CASSLAGDRTDTQYF

V gene: TRBV10-1
clone size: NA
J gene: TRBJ2-1
D gene: TRBD2
CDR3 DNA: TGCGCCAGCAGTGTGTGGACTAGCGTTAACAATGAGCAGTTCTTC
CDR3 protein: CASSVWTSVNNEQFF

V gene: TRBV5-1
clone size: NA
J gene: TRBJ2-7
D gene: NA
CDR3 DNA: TGCGCCAGCAGCCTAGGCAGGGCAGGCGAGCAGTACTTC
CDR3 protein: CASSLGRAGEQYF

V gene: TRBV10-3
clone size: once
J gene: TRBJ1-3
D gene: NA
CDR3 DNA: TGTGCCATCAGTGTTAAGCCAACAAGCTCTGGAAACACCATATATTTT
CDR3 protein: CAISVKPTSSGNTIYF

V gene: TRBV5-8
clone size: NA
J gene: TRBJ2-7
D gene: TRBD1
CDR3 DNA: TGTGCCAGCAGCACAGGGACAGTATACGAGCAGTACTTC
CDR3 protein: CASSTGTVYEQYF

V gene: TRBV7-8
clone size: NA
J gene: TRBJ1-2
D gene: NA
CDR3 DNA: TGTGCCAGCAGCCAAGTGCGGGCGCCGGCCTATGGCTACACCTTC
CDR3 protein: CASSQVRAPAYGYTF

V gene: TRBV27
clone size: once
J gene: TRBJ1-2
D gene: TRBD1
CDR3 DNA: TGTGCCAGCAAGGGCTCGGACAGGGGGCATTATGGCTACACCTTC
CDR3 protein: CASKGSDRGHYGYTF

V gene: TRBV4-3
clone size: once
J gene: TRBJ1-2
D gene: TRBD1
CDR3 DNA: TGCGCCAGCAGCCAAGATCGCAGGGGGAGACTAAACTATGGCTACACCTTC
CDR3 protein: CASSQDRRGRLNYGYTF

V gene: TRBV29-1
clone size: NA
J gene: TRBJ2-1
D gene: TRBD2
CDR3 DNA: TGCAGCGGCCGGACTAGCGGGAGGGCCAATGAGCAGTTCTTC
CDR3 protein: CSGRTSGRANEQFF

V gene: TRBV5-4
clone size: few
J gene: TRBJ1-2
D gene: TRBD1
CDR3 DNA: TGTGCCAGCAGCTCCCGGGACAGTTCTAACTATGGCTACACCTTC
CDR3 protein: CASSSRDSSNYGYTF

V gene: TRBV2
clone size: few
J gene: TRBJ1-5
D gene: TRBD1
CDR3 DNA: TGTGCCAGCAGACCGACAGGGAACAAGCCCCAGCATTTT
CDR3 protein: CASRPTGNKPQHF

V gene: TRBV18
clone size: NA
J gene: TRBJ2-1
D gene: NA
CDR3 DNA: TGTGCCAGCACGGGGGTGGATGAGCAGTTCTTC
CDR3 protein: CASTGVDEQFF

V gene: TRBV28
clone size: NA
J gene: TRBJ2-7
D gene: TRBD2
CDR3 DNA: TGTGCCAGCAACTCGAGGGTAATAGCGGGAAGGAACTACGAGCAGTACTTC
CDR3 protein: CASNSRVIAGRNYEQYF

V gene: TRBV5-1
clone size: NA
J gene: TRBJ1-1
D gene: NA
CDR3 DNA: TGCGCCAGCAGGCCGCTAGGGATGAACACTGAAGCTTTCTTT
CDR3 protein: CASRPLGMNTEAFF

V gene: TRBV6-5
clone size: NA
J gene: TRBJ2-5
D gene: NA
CDR3 DNA: TGTGCCAGCAGTTACCTTCAGCAAGAGACCCAGTACTTC
CDR3 protein: CASSYLQQETQYF

V gene: TRBV14
clone size: NA
J gene: TRBJ2-1
D gene: NA
CDR3 DNA: TGTGCCAGCAGCCAGCTCACTAGGGTGAGTGAGCAGTTCTTC
CDR3 protein: CASSQLTRVSEQFF

V gene: TRBV5-5
clone size: NA
J gene: TRBJ2-7
D gene: NA
CDR3 DNA: TGTGCCAGCAGCTTCAGATTGCCCGTCGACTACGAGCAGTACTTC
CDR3 protein: CASSFRLPVDYEQYF

V gene: TRBV29-1
clone size: once
J gene: TRBJ2-3
D gene: NA
CDR3 DNA: TGCAGCGTTGCAGGGAAATTTGGGACAGATACGCAGTATTTT
CDR3 protein: CSVAGKFGTDTQYF

V gene: TRBV4-3
clone size: NA
J gene: TRBJ2-1
D gene: NA
CDR3 DNA: TGCGCCAGCAGCCAAGATCGGGCCCGGGATGAGCAGTTCTTC
CDR3 protein: CASSQDRARDEQFF

V gene: TRBV7-2
clone size: NA
J gene: TRBJ2-1
D gene: TRBD2
CDR3 DNA: TGTGCCAGCAGATCGGGGGGACTAGCGCCCTACAATGAGCAGTTCTTC
CDR3 protein: CASRSGGLAPYNEQFF

V gene: TRBV2
clone size: NA
J gene: TRBJ1-5
D gene: NA
CDR3 DNA: TGTGCCAGCAGTGATCTTACATCTCAGCCCCAGCATTTT
CDR3 protein: CASSDLTSQPQHF

V gene: TRBV7-2
clone size: NA
J gene: TRBJ1-5
D gene: NA
CDR3 DNA: TGTGCCAGCAGCTTAGACGGGGCTGGGCCCCAGCATTTT
CDR3 protein: CASSLDGAGPQHF

V gene: TRBV28
clone size: NA
J gene: TRBJ2-7
D gene: TRBD2
CDR3 DNA: TGTGCCTCCAGACTAGCGGGAGTACAAGAGCAGTACTTC
CDR3 protein: CASRLAGVQEQYF